A selection of T cell receptor beta chains follows, all from one sample in a study of T cells in Graves' hyperthyroidism and ophthalmopathy. TCRdb re-called the multiplex PCR reads through MiXCR, storing one row per CDR3 protein. The sample includes approximately 610,000 distinct CDR3 sequences, 16% of them seen just once. Source material: blood. The receptors originated from a woman between 18 and 29 years old with Graves' hyperthyroidism. Each CDR3 is given without its conserved first and last residue.

V,CDR3
TRBV7-8,ASSDGIREYNEQF
TRBV6-1,ASSRRQGTGYT
TRBV30,AWKGGSSYNEQF
TRBV7-9,ASSLPDRLIYGYT
TRBV20-1,SARDPAGLTGELF
TRBV7-2,ASSLELAPNEQF
TRBV7-9,ASSSRLAGTQETQY
TRBV29-1,SVEDRFLVGVGADTQY
TRBV10-2,ASRVSGDDEQY
TRBV9,ASSVARADTQY
TRBV12-3/TRBV12-4,ASSWTVNQPQH
TRBV6-1,ASSGPSGGTEQY
TRBV6-1,ASFTGETYEQY
TRBV5-1,ASSVLAGGKTDTQY
TRBV12-3/TRBV12-4,ASSFRDRVSRHPKNSPLH
TRBV2,ASSGWSYNEQF
TRBV24-1,ATSDTDRGYEQY
TRBV6-5,ASSYPDRSRETQY
TRBV20-1,SATPGLKGDNEQF
TRBV7-2,ASKSRDPPYNEQF
TRBV3-1,ASRQLAGEQF
TRBV6-4,ASSDSQGAGELF
TRBV20-1,SARDTLTYEQY
TRBV7-8,ASSLARRLAGNEQF
TRBV18,ASSPPVLAGAGGEQF
TRBV20-1,SASDGVGTFQPQH
TRBV6-1,ASNSGQDPGGANVLT
TRBV7-9,ASSFGTDFTGELF
TRBV24-1,ATSPDSSNQPQH
TRBV15,ATSRDIGRLTDTQY
TRBV6-1,ASAGGGPRTEAF
TRBV6-1,ASRVTGGANTEAF
TRBV20-1,SARLSNSGAGGTEAF
TRBV29-1,SVKGGNRGNTGELF
TRBV2,ASSDVEHTQY
TRBV6-4,ASSDGSGGGNEQF
TRBV24-1,ATSGTGQETQY
TRBV4-2,ASSQEGLAVRDEQF
TRBV7-3,ASSPNGRMNTEAF
TRBV12-3/TRBV12-4,ASSGGLRQETQY
TRBV12-3/TRBV12-4,AGSFGDGYT
TRBV6-1,ASRRGGNTEAF
TRBV12-3/TRBV12-4,ASSLLGDIYGYT
TRBV4-3,ASSQASSGGRNEQF
TRBV5-8,ASSLDILRADTQY
TRBV28,ASRLAGANNEQF
TRBV6-2/TRBV6-3,ASSFVSSGTYEQY
TRBV13,ASSLGQGNTIY
TRBV29-1,SVVGQGNEKLF
TRBV6-1,ASSSGSGSQTQY
TRBV6-2/TRBV6-3,ASTQNSYEQY
TRBV28,ASSQPGETQY
TRBV5-6,ASSPWTGHFRTDTQY
TRBV20-1,SARDQVTEAF
TRBV10-1,ASSAIRSSTDTQY